This entry lists 19 T cell receptor beta chains sequenced from one sample in a study of CD8 T cells in Susac syndrome. Random hexamers primed reverse transcription of about 0.5 to 1 ug RNA. One entry per CDR3 protein, called by TCRdb with MiXCR from the immunoSEQ multiplex PCR reads. The data contain fewer than 350,000 distinct CDR3 sequences, roughly 85% of them seen just once; the ten biggest clones take up about 0.22%. Sequencing input: CD8+ T cells from PBMCs. These receptors were obtained from a human donor with multiple sclerosis.

This clonotype was recorded once. The chain couples TRBV6-2 or TRBV6-3 to TRBJ2-1; perhaps TRBD1 as D (6 bases). Germline V gives CDR1 MNHEY, CDR2 SVGEGT. Deletions cut 0 bases from V and 4 bases from J, with 13 bases between. The CDR3 has 16 residues. The CDR3 DNA sequence: TGTGCCAGCAGTTACTCGAGGGGGATAGGATACAATGAGCAGTTCTTC. This gives the protein CASSYSRGIGYNEQFF.

The gene calls are TRBV6-1 and TRBJ2-1; no clear D. The CDR3 totals 15 residues. Germline V gene lookup returns CDR1 MNHNS and CDR2 SASEGT. Trimming pared 5 bases from V and 7 bases from J, leaving 18 bases between. The CDR3 DNA sequence: TGTGCCAGCAGTCAAATAGGCAATTCGGGTAATGAGCAGTTCTTC. Translating it yields CASSQIGNSGNEQFF.

This clonotype was seen once. Given the absence of the conserved phenylalanine or tryptophan at the CDR3 end, a read error is likely. The V call is TRBV19, the J call TRBJ2-7; D is tentatively TRBD1 or TRBD2 (5 bases each). This CDR3 spans 14 amino acids. V lost 3 bases and J 5 bases, leaving 14 bases between the germline ends. CDR1 LNHDA and CDR2 SQIVND come from the germline V gene (reference sequence). The CDR3 is CASSMGTAVNEQYL. The DNA for the CDR3 is TGTGCCAGTAGTATGGGGACCGCCGTCAACGAGCAGTACCTC.

The table lists this clonotype with a count of one. The J gene is TRBJ1-1, the V gene TRBV19, with 11 bases that match TRBD1. Trimming took 6 bases from V and 6 from J; bases not matched to a gene: 15. Germline V gives CDR1 LNHDA, CDR2 SQIVND (reference sequence). CDR3 length: 17 amino acids. Here the CDR3 reads CASRTIGTGGYNPEAFF. CDR3 in DNA: TGTGCCAGTAGGACCATCGGGACAGGGGGTTATAACCCTGAAGCTTTCTTT.

The CDR3 nucleotides read TGTGCCAGCGGGACAGGGGGCGCGTACAATGAGCAGTTCTTC. Encoded protein: CASGTGGAYNEQFF. This chain links TRBV12-3 or TRBV12-4 with TRBJ2-1; 12 bases are shared with TRBD1. V lost 8 bases, J lost 4 bases, and 3 bases stayed unmatched. The CDR3 length is 14 residues.

The CDR3 nucleotides read TGCGCCAGCAGCCGACAGGGCTCGAACACTGAAGCTTTCTTT. Protein sequence: CASSRQGSNTEAFF. This chain connects TRBV4-1 to TRBJ1-1; 7 bases agree with TRBD1. This CDR3 is built from 14 residues. Trimming at V came to 4 bases and at J to 1 base, leaving 3 bases not matched to a gene. Per the germline V gene, CDR1 is MGHRA and CDR2 is YSYEKL.

The chain uses TRBV12-3 or TRBV12-4 and TRBJ2-7; D is possibly TRBD1 (5 bases). CDR3 length: 13 residues. V was cut by 4 bases and J by 7 bases, with 14 bases left in between. The CDR3 here is CASSYRSYLEQYF. For the CDR3, the DNA is TGTGCCAGCAGTTACAGGTCCTATCTTGAGCAGTACTTC.

V gene TRBV15 combines with J gene TRBJ1-5; D may be TRBD1 (6 bases). The CDR3 is 16 residues long. CDR1 and CDR2 (germline): LNHNV, YYDKDF (reference sequence). Deletions cut 4 bases from V and 4 bases from J, with 17 bases between. CDR3 in amino acids: CATSKDPRGANQPQHF. The CDR3 nucleotides read TGTGCCACCAGCAAAGACCCCCGGGGGGCAAATCAGCCCCAGCATTTT.

The CDR3 sequence is CASSAHPGLALDTDTQYF. CDR3 sequence (DNA): TGTGCCAGCAGCGCCCACCCCGGACTAGCGCTAGACACAGATACGCAGTATTTT. The chain links TRBV21-1 to TRBJ2-3; the D call of TRBD2 is as the table states it, not checked on the DNA. TRBV21-1 represents a pseudogene. The length of the CDR3 is 18 residues.

This rearrangement joins TRBV9 to TRBJ1-5; no firm D call. Trimming stripped 3 bases from V and 0 bases from J, with 7 bases between. Germline values: CDR1 SGDLS, CDR2 YYNGEE. The CDR3 length is 14 residues. CDR3 sequence (DNA): TGTGCCAGCAGCGCTCGGTCTAGCAATCAGCCCCAGCATTTT. It is translated as CASSARSSNQPQHF.

V is TRBV14 and J is TRBJ2-7; 11 nucleotides line up with TRBD1. Germline loops: CDR1 SGHDN, CDR2 FVKESK. J was trimmed by 2 bases and V by 4 bases; bases with no gene match: 4. There are 15 residues in the CDR3. The CDR3: CASSPWGQGAYEQYF. The CDR3 region has the DNA TGTGCCAGCAGCCCGTGGGGACAGGGGGCCTACGAGCAGTACTTC. The variable domain in full, with the rest retrieved from reference TRBV14 and TRBJ2-7, is EAGVTQFPSHSVIEKGQTVTLRCDPISGHDNLYWYRRVMGKEIKFLLHFVKESKQDESGMPNNRFLAERTGGTYSTLKVQPAELEDSGVYFCASSPWGQGAYEQYFGPGTRLTVT.

The chain employs TRBV27 and TRBJ1-3, with unresolved D. The CDR3 has 15 residues. Germline values: CDR1 MNHEY, CDR2 SMNVEV (reference sequence). V shed 5 bases and J shed 0 bases, with 11 bases lying between them. CDR3 sequence reads: CASSPDLSSGNTIYF. The DNA for the CDR3 is TGTGCCAGCAGTCCTGACCTCAGCTCTGGAAACACCATATATTTT.

The chain recombines TRBV25-1 with TRBJ1-5; TRBD1 agrees at 9 bases. Germline loops: CDR1 MGHDK, CDR2 SYGVNS. V dropped 3 bases and J dropped 5; count of bases not matched to a gene: 5. The CDR3 totals 15 residues. For the CDR3, the DNA is TGTGCCAGCAGTGATACAGGGGGCCCCTATCAGCCCCAGCATTTT. It yields the protein CASSDTGGPYQPQHF.

The rearrangement links TRBV12-3 or TRBV12-4 to TRBJ2-7; D is possibly TRBD1 or TRBD2 (5 bases each). V lost 6 bases to trimming and J lost 3 bases, with 27 bases between them. The CDR3 runs to 18 residues. The CDR3 region is CASSCPGQDCPYVYEQYF. The CDR3, as DNA: TGTGCCAGCAGCTGCCCGGGGCAGGACTGCCCTTATGTCTACGAGCAGTACTTC.

This clonotype is a singleton in its sample. The gene calls are TRBV9 and TRBJ1-2; 11 bases align to TRBD1. CDR1 and CDR2 from the germline V gene are SGDLS and YYNGEE. There are 15 residues in the CDR3. Unmatched junction bases numbered 9, after V lost 4 bases and J lost 7 bases. The CDR3 DNA reads TGTGCCAGCAGCCTGAAGGACAGGGGGCGGTTTGGCTACACCTTC. Amino acid sequence: CASSLKDRGRFGYTF.

The rearrangement uses TRBV20-1 and TRBJ2-2; D not certain. V was pared by 5 bases and J by 4 bases, with 17 bases between. The length of the CDR3 is 15 residues. Germline-derived CDR1 and CDR2 are DFQATT and SNEGSKA (reference sequence). CDR3 DNA sequence: TGCAGTGCTGGGTGGGTGGAAACGGCCACCGGGGAGCTGTTTTTT. This codes for CSAGWVETATGELFF.

The genes are TRBV27 and TRBJ2-1; 10 nucleotides line up with TRBD2. V was pared by 2 bases and J by 7 bases, with 8 bases of the junction left unmatched. The CDR3 covers 16 residues. Per germline, CDR1 MNHEY and CDR2 SMNVEV (reference sequence). CDR3 DNA: TGTGCCAGCAGTTTACTAGCGGGAGACGGTCGGAATGAGCAGTTCTTC. The encoded protein is CASSLLAGDGRNEQFF.

This clonotype is a singleton in its sample. This chain joins TRBV4-3 and TRBJ2-7; the D is unclear. Between the trimmed V and J ends, which lost 1 base and 0 bases, there was a span of 10 bases. Germline CDR1 reads LGHNA; CDR2 reads YSLEER. The CDR3 is made up of 15 amino acids. CDR3 nucleotides: TGCGCCAGCAGCCAAGCTACCCTAAGCTCCTACGAGCAGTACTTC. It is translated as CASSQATLSSYEQYF.

The rearrangement joins TRBV6-4 to TRBJ1-2; 8 positions agree with TRBD1. Germline-derived CDR1 and CDR2 are MRHNA and SNTAGT. V lost 9 bases and J lost 4; bases outside the gene matches: 4. CDR3 size: 12 residues. CDR3 DNA: TGTGCCAGGGGGGACAGGTCCTATGGCTACACCTTC. It encodes CARGDRSYGYTF.